This TCR beta chain was captured by sequencing in a study of identical twins. The V end lost 2 bases, the J end lost 2 bases, and 9 bases lay between the germline ends. This CDR3 has 14 residues. Looked up from germline, CDR1 is SEHNR and CDR2 is FQNEAQ (reference sequence). TCRdb processed the 5' RACE reads anew with MiXCR; each CDR3 protein has one entry. The data show 700,000 or so distinct CDR3 sequences, less than 10% seen once. The study's findings and limits: Excess low generation probability was seen in twin-shared out-of-frame alpha sequences.

With respect to this clonotype: What it binds is unknown.

This sample also appeared in a second study, on yellow fever vaccine responses in identical twins.

The V and J genes are TRBV7-9 and TRBJ2-5; D remains ambiguous. The clonotype originates from a woman aged 18-29 years in good health. Material: PBMCs. The CDR3 loop is CASSLTQPQETQYF. The CDR3 DNA is TGTGCCAGCAGCTTAACACAGCCACAAGAGACCCAGTACTTC.